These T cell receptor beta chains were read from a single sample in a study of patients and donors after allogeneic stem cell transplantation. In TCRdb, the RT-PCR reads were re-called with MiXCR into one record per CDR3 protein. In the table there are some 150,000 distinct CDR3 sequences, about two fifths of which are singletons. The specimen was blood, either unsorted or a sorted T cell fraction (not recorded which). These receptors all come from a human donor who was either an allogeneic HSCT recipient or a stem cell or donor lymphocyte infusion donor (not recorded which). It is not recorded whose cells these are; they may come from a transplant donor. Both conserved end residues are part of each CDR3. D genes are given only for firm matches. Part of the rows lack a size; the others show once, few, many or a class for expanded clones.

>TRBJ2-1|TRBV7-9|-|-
TGTGCCGGGGTAACAGAGGGTCGCCCCTATGAGCAGTTCTTC
CAGVTEGRPYEQFF
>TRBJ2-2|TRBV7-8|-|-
TGTGCCAGCAGCTTAGAATTTGTTCTGGGCCGGGAGCTGTTTTTT
CASSLEFVLGRELFF
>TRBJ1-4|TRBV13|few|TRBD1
TGTGCCAGCAGCGCCGGGGGGGACAGGGGTGCGGGTGAAAAACTGTTTTTT
CASSAGGDRGAGEKLFF
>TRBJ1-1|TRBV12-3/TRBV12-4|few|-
TGTGCCAGCAGTTTCCCGCTAGGGGAGGGGATGAACACTGAAGCTTTCTTT
CASSFPLGEGMNTEAFF
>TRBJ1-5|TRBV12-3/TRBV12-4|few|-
TGTGCCAGCAGTTTGGGGACCCCCAATCAGCCCCAGCATTTT
CASSLGTPNQPQHF
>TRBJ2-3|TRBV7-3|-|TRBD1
TGTGCCAGCAGCCCGCATCGGACAGGGAGGACAGATACGCAGTATTTT
CASSPHRTGRTDTQYF
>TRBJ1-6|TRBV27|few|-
TGTGCCAGCAGTTTATCCACAGGGCCCTATAATTCACCCCTCCACTTT
CASSLSTGPYNSPLHF
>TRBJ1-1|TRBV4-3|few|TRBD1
TGCGCCAGCAGACAGACAGGGTACACTGAAGCTTTCTTT
CASRQTGYTEAFF
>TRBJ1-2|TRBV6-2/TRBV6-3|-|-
TGTGCCAGCAGCTCCACCGGGACCGACGTCTATGGCTACACCTTC
CASSSTGTDVYGYTF
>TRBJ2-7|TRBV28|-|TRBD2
TGTGCCAGCAAGAATATCCGGGAGGGATCGTCCTACGAGCAGTACTTC
CASKNIREGSSYEQYF
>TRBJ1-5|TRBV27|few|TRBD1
TGTGCCAGCAGTTCCCCGGGACAGGGAATGGATCAGCCCCAGCATTTT
CASSSPGQGMDQPQHF
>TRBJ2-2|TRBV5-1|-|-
TGCGCCAGCAGCTCCGATGAACCGAACACCGGGGAGCTGTTTTTT
CASSSDEPNTGELFF
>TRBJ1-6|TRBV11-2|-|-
TGTGCCAGCAGCCTTAGGACGGACAATAATTCGCCCCTCCACTTT
CASSLRTDNNSPLHF
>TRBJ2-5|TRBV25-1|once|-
TGTGCCAGCAGTCCCACCCAGGGTGGAGAGACCCAGTACTTC
CASSPTQGGETQYF
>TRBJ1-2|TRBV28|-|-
TGTGCCAGCAGTGCCCAAAGGGCCGGGAGCTATGGCTACACCTTC
CASSAQRAGSYGYTF
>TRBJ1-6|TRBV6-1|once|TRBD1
TGTGCCAGCAGTTGGACAGGGTCCTATAATTCACCCCTCCACTTT
CASSWTGSYNSPLHF
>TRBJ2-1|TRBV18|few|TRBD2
TGTGCCAGCTCATTCACTAGCGGGGGGCGCTCCTACAATGAGCAGTTCTTC
CASSFTSGGRSYNEQFF
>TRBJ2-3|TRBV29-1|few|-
TGCAGCGCTCGGCTCGGGCTGAATACGCAGTATTTT
CSARLGLNTQYF
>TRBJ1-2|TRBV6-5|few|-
TGTGCCAGCAGTTACACGCCTAACTATGGCTACACCTTC
CASSYTPNYGYTF
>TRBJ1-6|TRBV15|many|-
TGTGCCACCAGCAGAAGTGCGGCAGACCACTCACCCCTCCACTTT
CATSRSAADHSPLHF
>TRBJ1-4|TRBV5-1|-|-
TGCGCCAGCAGCTTCGAGGGAAATCTGTTTTTT
CASSFEGNLFF
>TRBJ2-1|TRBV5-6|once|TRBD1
TGTGCCAGCAGCTCCCCCACAGGGGTCAATGAGCAGTTCTTC
CASSSPTGVNEQFF
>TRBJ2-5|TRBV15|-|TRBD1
TGTGCCACCAGCAAGGGGGCGAGGGAGACCCAGTACTTC
CATSKGARETQYF
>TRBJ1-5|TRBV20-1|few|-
TGCAGTGCTAGATCCCCCGGGGGTTGGGATCAGCCCCAGCATTTT
CSARSPGGWDQPQHF
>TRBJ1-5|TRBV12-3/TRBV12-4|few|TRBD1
TGTGCCAGCAGCCCCACAGGGGTCAATCAGCCCCAGCATTTT
CASSPTGVNQPQHF
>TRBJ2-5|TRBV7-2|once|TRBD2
TGTGCCAGCAGGCTAGGGGAGCGGGGGGTCCAAGAGACCCAGTACTTC
CASRLGERGVQETQYF
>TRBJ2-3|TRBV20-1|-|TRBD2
TGCAGTGCCCTTGGACTAGCCGGTCTTGAGAATACGCAGTATTTT
CSALGLAGLENTQYF
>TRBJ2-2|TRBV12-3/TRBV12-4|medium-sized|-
TGTGCCAGCAGTTTAAGCACTAGAAACACCGGGGAGCTGTTTTTT
CASSLSTRNTGELFF
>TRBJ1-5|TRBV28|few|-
TGTGCCAGCAGTTCTGGGTCCAATCAGCCCCAGCATTTT
CASSSGSNQPQHF
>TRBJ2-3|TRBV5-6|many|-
TGTGCCAGCAGCCCGGTTGGCAGGGCCACAGATACGCAGTATTTT
CASSPVGRATDTQYF
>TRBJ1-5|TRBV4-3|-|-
TGCGCCAGCAGCCAAGAAGTTGGGGGACGCAATCAGCCCCAGCATTTT
CASSQEVGGRNQPQHF
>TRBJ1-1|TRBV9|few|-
TGTGCCAGCAGCGTAAATAAGGGCCTGAACACTGAAGCTTTCTTT
CASSVNKGLNTEAFF
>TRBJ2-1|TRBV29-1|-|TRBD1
TGCAGCGCTAGAGGGGGCACCTACAATGAGCAGTTCTTC
CSARGGTYNEQFF
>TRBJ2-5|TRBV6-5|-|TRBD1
TGTGCCAGCAGTTACCTTTCGGGACAGGGGAAGACCCAGTACTTC
CASSYLSGQGKTQYF
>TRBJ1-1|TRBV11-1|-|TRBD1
TGTGCCAGCAGCTCTCTCGGGACAGGGGATACTGAAGCTTTCTTT
CASSSLGTGDTEAFF
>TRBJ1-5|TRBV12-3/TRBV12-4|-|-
TGTGCCAGCAGTACCCGGGGGTATCAGCCCCAGCATTTT
CASSTRGYQPQHF
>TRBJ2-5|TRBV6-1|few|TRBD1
TGTGCCAGCCGGGGACAGGGGATCGGGAAGACCCAGTACTTC
CASRGQGIGKTQYF
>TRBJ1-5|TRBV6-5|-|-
TGTGCCAGCAGTCCCCTGGCGGGGACTAGCAATCAGCCCCAGCATTTT
CASSPLAGTSNQPQHF
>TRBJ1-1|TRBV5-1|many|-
TGCGCCAGCAGCTTGGACAGGTGGAACACTGAAGCTTTCTTT
CASSLDRWNTEAFF
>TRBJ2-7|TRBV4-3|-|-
TGCGCCAGCAGCCAAGACAGCTCCTACGAGCAGTACTTC
CASSQDSSYEQYF
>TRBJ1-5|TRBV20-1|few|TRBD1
TGCAGTGCTAAGACAGGGGGCCGGCCCCAGCATTTT
CSAKTGGRPQHF
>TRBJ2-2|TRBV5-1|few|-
TGCGCCAGCAGCTTGGGGGGGACGACCACCGGGGAGCTGTTTTTT
CASSLGGTTTGELFF
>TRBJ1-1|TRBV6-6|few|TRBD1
TGTGCCAGCAGTTACCCAACCGGGACAGGCGAAGCTTTCTTT
CASSYPTGTGEAFF
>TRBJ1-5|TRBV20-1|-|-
TGCAGTGCCCAGCGTAGTGAAGTCAATCAGCCCCAGCATTTT
CSAQRSEVNQPQHF
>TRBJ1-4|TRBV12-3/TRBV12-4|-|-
TGTGCCAGCCAACATTGTGAGGGGTTTGCAACTAATGAAAAACTGTTTTTT
CASQHCEGFATNEKLFF
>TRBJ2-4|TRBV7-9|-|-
TGTGCCAGCAGCTTAGAGCCCCTAGGCAACATTCAGTACTTC
CASSLEPLGNIQYF
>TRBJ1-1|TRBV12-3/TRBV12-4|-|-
TGTGCCAGCAGTTTAGTCCTCCTTTCGGGCGCTTTCTTT
CASSLVLLSGAFF
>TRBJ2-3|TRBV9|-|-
TGTGCCAGCAGCTCGAGCGCCGGGGGAAACGGTGAAGATACGCAGTATTTT
CASSSSAGGNGEDTQYF